These 4 T cell receptor beta chains originate from one sample sequenced in a study of OX40 agonist ivuxolimab in advanced cancers. Receptor amplification or capture employed the immunoSEQ multiplex PCR assay. The table comes from immuneACCESS by way of TCRdb, which keeps in-frame sequences with V and J called. Part of the clones is missing from these tables; in studies checked, under half for an unresolved V gene and the rest for unknown reasons. This sample has 70,000 to 80,000 clones in its table, and roughly 88% of those were observed once. Clones ranked in the top ten supply about 0.9% of the sample. This specimen was CD4+ or CD8+ T cells sorted from blood, taken in a trial of the OX40 agonist ivuxolimab. The origin of the receptors is an adult with an advanced solid tumor such as melanoma, head and neck, liver or kidney cancer.

V and J are TRBV28 and TRBJ1-2; D is possibly TRBD1 (6 bases). This CDR3 contains 16 residues. Germline V CDR1 and CDR2: MDHEN, SYDVKM. Between the trimmed V and J ends, which lost 6 bases and 0 bases, there was a span of 17 bases. Here the CDR3 DNA reads TGTGCCAGCAGCCTAGGGGGGGCTGGAGCTAACTATGGCTACACCTTC. It translates to CASSLGGAGANYGYTF.

The chain has TRBV5-4 and TRBJ2-3, with D possibly matching TRBD1 (6 bases). The CDR3 is 16 amino acids. Germline values: CDR1 SGHNT, CDR2 YYREEE (reference sequence). V was trimmed by 4 bases and J by 0 bases, leaving 15 bases between them. The CDR3 nucleotides are TGTGCCAGCAGCGGTGCCGGGACAAAGAGCACAGATACGCAGTATTTT. Its protein product is CASSGAGTKSTDTQYF.

Concerning this clone itself: The same CDR3 arises from other DNA sequences in this sample as well. The V call is TRBV18, the J call TRBJ2-1, with 15 positions matching TRBD2. The germline V gene has CDR1 KGHSH and CDR2 LQKENI. CDR3 length: 15 residues. The trim removed 3 bases at V and 7 bases at J, leaving 1 base unmatched. CDR3 sequence (DNA): TGTGCCAGCTCACCGGGACTAGCGGGAGGTAATGAGCAGTTCTTC. Translating it yields CASSPGLAGGNEQFF.

The chain carries TRBV7-9 and TRBJ2-1; TRBD1 matches at 8 bases. Trimming cost V 7 bases and J 8 bases; bases outside gene matches: 10. The germline V gene has CDR1 SEHNR and CDR2 FQNEAQ (reference sequence). The CDR3 contains 14 residues. CDR3 nucleotides: TGTGCCAGCATCCAAGGGGCAGGGGGCTATGAGCAGTTCTTC. The encoded protein is CASIQGAGGYEQFF.